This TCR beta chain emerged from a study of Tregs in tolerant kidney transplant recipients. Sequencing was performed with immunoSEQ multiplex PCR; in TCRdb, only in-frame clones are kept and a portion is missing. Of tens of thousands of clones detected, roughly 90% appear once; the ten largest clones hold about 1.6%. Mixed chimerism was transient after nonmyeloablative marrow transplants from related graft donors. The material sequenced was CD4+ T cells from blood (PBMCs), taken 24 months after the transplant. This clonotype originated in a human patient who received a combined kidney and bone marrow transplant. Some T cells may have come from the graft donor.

In DNA form, the CDR3 reads TGTGCCTGGACCCCTTTCCTAGCCAAAAACATTCAGTACTTC. Its translation: CAWTPFLAKNIQYF. The chain has TRBV30 and TRBJ2-4; D gene uncertain. The germline V and J ends were trimmed by 4 bases and 0 bases, with 10 bases remaining between them. The V gene's germline CDR1 is GTSNPN and CDR2 SVGIG (reference sequence). This CDR3 comprises 14 residues.